The 11 T cell receptor beta chains below all came from one sample that was sequenced in a study of chemoradiotherapy in HPV16-positive cancers. The data were produced by immunoSEQ multiplex PCR, yet TCRdb's version contains in-frame clones alone and is incomplete. The sample includes tens of thousands of clones, 85% to 95% of them seen just once. Sequenced material: blood, taken from a patient who underwent chemoradiotherapy. These receptors were obtained from a human donor with HPV-associated anogenital cancer.

The gene calls are TRBV29-1 and TRBJ2-2; D is unresolved. The length of the CDR3 is 14 residues. Germline CDR1 is SQVTM and CDR2 is ANQGSEA. The V end lost 2 bases, the J end lost 2 bases, and 9 bases lay between the germline ends. Here the CDR3 reads CSVETTLNTGELFF. The CDR3 region has the DNA TGCAGCGTTGAAACCACCTTAAACACCGGGGAGCTGTTTTTT.

This sequence joins TRBV27 and TRBJ2-2; no definite D call. The CDR3 has 12 amino acids. V lost 4 bases and J 0 bases, leaving 0 bases between the germline ends. CDR1 and CDR2 (germline): MNHEY, SMNVEV (reference sequence). The CDR3 DNA is TGTGCCAGCAGTTCGAACACCGGGGAGCTGTTTTTT. It specifies CASSSNTGELFF.

The chain uses TRBV18 and TRBJ2-3; D not certain. CDR1 KGHSH and CDR2 LQKENI come from the germline V gene. CDR3 size: 17 residues. The ends were cut back, 0 bases at V and 6 bases at J, with 19 bases in the middle. CDR3 region: CASSPPVQEESSDTQYF. CDR3 nucleotide sequence: TGTGCCAGCTCACCACCGGTACAAGAAGAGAGTTCGGATACGCAGTATTTT.

The chain has TRBV10-2 and TRBJ2-7; D perhaps matches TRBD1 (6 bases). This CDR3 contains 13 residues. CDR1 is WSHSY and CDR2 is SAAADI in the germline V gene. Trimming removed 6 bases from V and 2 bases from J, with 11 bases in between. CDR3 region: CASSTTGPYEQYF. The CDR3 nucleotides read TGCGCCAGCAGCACGACAGGACCCTACGAGCAGTACTTC.

The chain couples TRBV27 to TRBJ1-2; TRBD1 is a possible D gene (5 bases). The CDR3 covers 15 residues. Trimming shortened V by 6 bases and J by 0 bases, and 14 bases separated the two germline ends. Germline CDR1 MNHEY, CDR2 SMNVEV (reference sequence). The CDR3 protein is CASSLSGTANYGYTF. In DNA, the CDR3 is TGTGCCAGCAGCCTTTCTGGGACGGCTAACTATGGCTACACCTTC.

The V call is TRBV7-9, the J call TRBJ2-3; TRBD2 aligns across 7 bases. V trimming: 3 bases; J trimming: 0 bases; junction bases outside the gene matches: 9. Germline V lookup: CDR1 SEHNR, CDR2 FQNEAQ (reference sequence). There are 17 residues in the CDR3. CDR3 residues: CASSFSGGRTSTDTQYF. CDR3 nucleotides: TGTGCCAGCAGCTTTTCCGGCGGGAGAACTAGCACAGATACGCAGTATTTT.

The chain uses TRBV5-1 and TRBJ2-7; D possibly corresponds to TRBD2 (6 bases). Germline assignment: CDR1 SGHRS and CDR2 YFSETQ. V was clipped by 0 bases and J by 3 bases, with 13 bases between them. This CDR3 has 15 amino acids. CDR3 DNA sequence: TGCGCCAGCAGCTTGGACCCGGCGGGGTACTACGAGCAGTACTTC. Translating it yields CASSLDPAGYYEQYF.

The gene calls are TRBV28 and TRBJ1-2; D perhaps matches TRBD1 (6 bases). The germline V gene encodes CDR1 MDHEN and CDR2 SYDVKM. The CDR3 length is 14 residues. V was pared by 2 bases and J by 7 bases, with 14 bases between. The CDR3: CASSLAGAGIGYTF. The CDR3 coding sequence is TGTGCCAGCAGTTTAGCAGGGGCGGGGATTGGCTACACCTTC.

The chain couples TRBV6-1 to TRBJ2-7; 9 bases agree with TRBD1. The CDR3 contains 14 residues. The germline V gene has CDR1 MNHNS and CDR2 SASEGT. J lost 2 bases, V lost 7 bases, and 6 bases had no gene match. The DNA for the CDR3 is TGTGCCAGCACAAGGGACAGGGAAGCCTACGAGCAGTACTTC. Residues: CASTRDREAYEQYF.

This clone has only one observation. V is TRBV7-2 and J is TRBJ1-1; no clear D gene. Trimming pared 5 bases from V and 0 bases from J, leaving 10 bases between. There are 14 residues in the CDR3. Germline V CDR1 and CDR2: SGHTA, FQGNSA. The CDR3, as DNA: TGTGCCAGCAGCGTTCGGGGTTTGAACACTGAAGCTTTCTTT. Residues: CASSVRGLNTEAFF.

The genes are TRBV7-2 and TRBJ2-2; unclear D gene. This CDR3 region has 14 residues. Trimming left V 5 bases short and J 6 bases short, with 13 bases between. The V gene's germline CDR1 is SGHTA and CDR2 FQGNSA. CDR3 in DNA: TGTGCCAGCAGCAACATAGGGATCTCCGGGGAGCTGTTTTTT. Translated: CASSNIGISGELFF.